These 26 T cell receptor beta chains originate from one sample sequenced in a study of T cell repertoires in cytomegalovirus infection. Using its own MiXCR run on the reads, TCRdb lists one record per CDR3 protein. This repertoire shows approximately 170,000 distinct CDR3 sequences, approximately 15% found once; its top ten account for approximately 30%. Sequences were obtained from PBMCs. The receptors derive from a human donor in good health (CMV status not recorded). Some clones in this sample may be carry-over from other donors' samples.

The CDR3: CASSPPMNTGELFF. CDR3 coding DNA: TGTGCCAGCAGCCCTCCTATGAACACCGGGGAGCTGTTTTTT. The chain joins TRBV7-3 to TRBJ2-2; D call uncertain. Germline V gives CDR1 SGHTA, CDR2 FQGTGA. Trimming left V 5 bases short and J 1 base short, with 8 bases between. The CDR3 consists of 14 residues.

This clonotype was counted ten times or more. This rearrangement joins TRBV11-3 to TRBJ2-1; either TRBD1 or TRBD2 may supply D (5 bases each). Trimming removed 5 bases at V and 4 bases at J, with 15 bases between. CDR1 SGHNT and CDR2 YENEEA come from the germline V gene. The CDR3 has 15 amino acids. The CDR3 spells CASSRSGPPYNEQFF. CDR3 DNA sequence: TGTGCCAGCAGCCGATCGGGACCTCCATACAATGAGCAGTTCTTC.

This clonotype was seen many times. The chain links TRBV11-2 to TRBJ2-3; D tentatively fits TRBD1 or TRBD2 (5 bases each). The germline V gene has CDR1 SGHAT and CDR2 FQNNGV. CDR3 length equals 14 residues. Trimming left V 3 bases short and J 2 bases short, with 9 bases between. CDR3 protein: CASSFTGATDTQYF. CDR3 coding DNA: TGTGCCAGCAGCTTTACCGGGGCCACAGATACGCAGTATTTT.

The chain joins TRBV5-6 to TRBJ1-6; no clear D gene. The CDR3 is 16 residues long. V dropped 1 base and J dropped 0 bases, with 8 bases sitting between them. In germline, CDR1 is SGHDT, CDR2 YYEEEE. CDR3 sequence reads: CASSLKTSSYNSPLHF. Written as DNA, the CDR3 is TGTGCCAGCAGCTTGAAAACTAGCTCCTATAATTCACCCCTCCACTTT.

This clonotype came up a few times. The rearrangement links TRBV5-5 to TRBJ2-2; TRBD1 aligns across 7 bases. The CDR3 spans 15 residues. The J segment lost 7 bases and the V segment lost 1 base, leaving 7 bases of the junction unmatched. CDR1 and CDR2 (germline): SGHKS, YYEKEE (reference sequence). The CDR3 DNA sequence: TGTGCCAGCAGCTTGTCCGGGACAGATATCGGGGAGCTGTTTTTT. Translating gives CASSLSGTDIGELFF.

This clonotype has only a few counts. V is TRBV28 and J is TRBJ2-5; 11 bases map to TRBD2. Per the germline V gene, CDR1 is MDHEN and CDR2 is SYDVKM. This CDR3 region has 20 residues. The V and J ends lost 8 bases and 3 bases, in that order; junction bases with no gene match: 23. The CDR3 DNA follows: TGTGCCAGCTGTAGTTATGCAAGGCTCCCGGGGGGACTAGCGGAAGAGACCCAGTACTTC. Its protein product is CASCSYARLPGGLAEETQYF.

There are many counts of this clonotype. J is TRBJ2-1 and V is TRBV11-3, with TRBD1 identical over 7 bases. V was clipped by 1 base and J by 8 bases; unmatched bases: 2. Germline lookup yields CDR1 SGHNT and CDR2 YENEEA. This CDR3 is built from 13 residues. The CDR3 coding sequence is TGTGCCAGCAGCTTAGGAGGGGGCTATGAGCAGTTCTTC. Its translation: CASSLGGGYEQFF.

CDR3 sequence: CSGLGTANTEAFF. In nucleotides, the CDR3 is TGCAGCGGCCTAGGGACGGCCAACACTGAAGCTTTCTTT. The genes are TRBV29-1 and TRBJ1-1; D is perhaps TRBD1 (5 bases). Trimming left V 7 bases short and J 2 bases short, with 14 bases between. Germline lookup yields CDR1 SQVTM and CDR2 ANQGSEA. The CDR3 covers 13 residues.

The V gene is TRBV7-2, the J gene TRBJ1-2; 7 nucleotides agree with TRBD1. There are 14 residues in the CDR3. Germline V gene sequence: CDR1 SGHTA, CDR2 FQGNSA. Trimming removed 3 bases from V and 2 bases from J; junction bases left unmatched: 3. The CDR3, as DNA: TGTGCCAGCAGCTTGACAGGGCAAAACTATGGCTACACCTTC. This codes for CASSLTGQNYGYTF. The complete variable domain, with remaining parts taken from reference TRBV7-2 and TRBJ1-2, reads GAGVSQSPSNKVTEKGKDVELRCDPISGHTALYWYRQSLGQGLEFLIYFQGNSAPDKSGLPSDRFSAERTGGSVSTLTIQRTQQEDSAVYLCASSLTGQNYGYTFGSGTRLTVV.

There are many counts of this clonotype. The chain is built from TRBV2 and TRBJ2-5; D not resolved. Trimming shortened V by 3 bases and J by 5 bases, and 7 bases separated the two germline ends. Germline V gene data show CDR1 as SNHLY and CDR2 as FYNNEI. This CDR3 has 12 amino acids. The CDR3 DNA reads TGTGCCAGCAGTGATATAGAGGAGACCCAGTACTTC. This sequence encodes CASSDIEETQYF.

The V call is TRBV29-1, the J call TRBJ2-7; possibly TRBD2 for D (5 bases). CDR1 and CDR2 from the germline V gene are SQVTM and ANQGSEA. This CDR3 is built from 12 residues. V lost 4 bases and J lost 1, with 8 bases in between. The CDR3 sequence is CSVGSGSYEQYF. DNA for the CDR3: TGCAGCGTTGGAAGCGGTTCCTACGAGCAGTACTTC.

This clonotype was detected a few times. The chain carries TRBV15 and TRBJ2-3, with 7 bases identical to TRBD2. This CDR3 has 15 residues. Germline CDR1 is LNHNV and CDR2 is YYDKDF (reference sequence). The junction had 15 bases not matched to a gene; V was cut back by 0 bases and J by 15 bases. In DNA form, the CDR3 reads TGTGCCACCAGCAGAGATGCCTCACTAGCGTCCGTCTCATATTTT. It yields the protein CATSRDASLASVSYF. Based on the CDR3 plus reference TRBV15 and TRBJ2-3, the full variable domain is DAMVIQNPRYQVTQFGKPVTLSCSQTLNHNVMYWYQQKSSQAPKLLFHYYDKDFNNEADTPDNFQSRRPNTSFCFLDIRSPGLGDTAMYLCATSRDASLASVSYFGPGTRLTVL.

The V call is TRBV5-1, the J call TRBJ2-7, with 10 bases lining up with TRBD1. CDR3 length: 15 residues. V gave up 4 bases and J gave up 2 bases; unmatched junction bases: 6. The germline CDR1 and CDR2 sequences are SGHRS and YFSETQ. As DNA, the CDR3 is TGCGCCAGCAGCCCCGGGACAGGGGCGACCTACGAGCAGTACTTC. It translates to CASSPGTGATYEQYF.

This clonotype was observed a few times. In DNA form, the CDR3 reads TGTGCCACCAGTGATCCCGGGACTAGCGGACAAGAGACCCAGTACTTC. Translated, it gives CATSDPGTSGQETQYF. V usage is TRBV24-1 and J usage is TRBJ2-5; 11 bases map to TRBD2. Germline V gene sequence: CDR1 KGHDR, CDR2 SFDVKD. The CDR3 loop spans 16 amino acids. Trimming at V came to 3 bases and at J to 2 bases, leaving 4 bases not matched to a gene.

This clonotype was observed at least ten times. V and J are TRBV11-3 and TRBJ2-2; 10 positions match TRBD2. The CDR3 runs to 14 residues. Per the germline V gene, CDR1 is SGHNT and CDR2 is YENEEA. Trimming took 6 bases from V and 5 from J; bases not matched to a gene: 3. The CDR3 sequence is CASSPLAGTGELFF. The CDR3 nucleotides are TGTGCCAGCAGTCCACTAGCGGGAACCGGGGAGCTGTTTTTT.

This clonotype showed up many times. This CDR3 reads CASSPRIGGEQYF. The CDR3 DNA sequence: TGTGCCAGCAGCCCCCGGATCGGCGGCGAGCAGTACTTC. The rearrangement joins TRBV7-3 to TRBJ2-7; no firm D call. Looked up from germline, CDR1 is SGHTA and CDR2 is FQGTGA. Trimming removed 5 bases from V and 6 bases from J, with 14 bases in between. This CDR3 has 13 residues.

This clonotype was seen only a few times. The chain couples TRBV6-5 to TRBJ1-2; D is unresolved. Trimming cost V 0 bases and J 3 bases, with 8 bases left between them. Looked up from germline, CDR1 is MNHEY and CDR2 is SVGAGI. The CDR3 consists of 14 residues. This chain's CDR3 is CASSYSSGYYGYTF. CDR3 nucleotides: TGTGCCAGCAGTTACTCTAGCGGGTACTATGGCTACACCTTC.

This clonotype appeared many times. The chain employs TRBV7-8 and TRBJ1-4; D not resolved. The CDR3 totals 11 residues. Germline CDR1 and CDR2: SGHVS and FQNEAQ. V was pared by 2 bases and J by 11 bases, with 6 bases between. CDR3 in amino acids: CASSLLRKLFF. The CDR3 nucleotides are TGTGCCAGCAGCTTACTCAGGAAACTGTTTTTT.

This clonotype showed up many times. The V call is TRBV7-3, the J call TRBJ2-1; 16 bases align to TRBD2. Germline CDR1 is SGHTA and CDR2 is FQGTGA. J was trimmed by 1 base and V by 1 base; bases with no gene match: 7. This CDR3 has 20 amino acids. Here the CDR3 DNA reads TGTGCCAGCAGCTTAATGGCGGGACTAGCGGGGGGGCGGTCCTACAATGAGCAGTTCTTC. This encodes CASSLMAGLAGGRSYNEQFF.

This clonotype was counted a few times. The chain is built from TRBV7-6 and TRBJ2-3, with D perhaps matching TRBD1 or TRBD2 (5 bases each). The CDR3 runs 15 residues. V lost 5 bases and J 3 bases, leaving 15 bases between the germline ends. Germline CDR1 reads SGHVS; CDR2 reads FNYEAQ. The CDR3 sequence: CASSRGPPGTDTQYF. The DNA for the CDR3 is TGTGCCAGCAGCAGGGGACCCCCCGGGACAGATACGCAGTATTTT.

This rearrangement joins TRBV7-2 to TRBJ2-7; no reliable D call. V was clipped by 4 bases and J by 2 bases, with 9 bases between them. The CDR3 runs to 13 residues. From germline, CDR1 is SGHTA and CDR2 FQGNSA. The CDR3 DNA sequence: TGTGCCAGCAGCTCGTGGTCCGCCTACGAGCAGTACTTC. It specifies CASSSWSAYEQYF. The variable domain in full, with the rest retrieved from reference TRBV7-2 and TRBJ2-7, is GAGVSQSPSNKVTEKGKDVELRCDPISGHTALYWYRQSLGQGLEFLIYFQGNSAPDKSGLPSDRFSAERTGGSVSTLTIQRTQQEDSAVYLCASSSWSAYEQYFGPGTRLTVT.

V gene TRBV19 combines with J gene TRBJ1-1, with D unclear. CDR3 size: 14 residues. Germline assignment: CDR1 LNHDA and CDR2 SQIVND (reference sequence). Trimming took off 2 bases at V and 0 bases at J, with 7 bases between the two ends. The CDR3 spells CASSINGVNTEAFF. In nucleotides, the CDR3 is TGTGCCAGTAGTATAAACGGAGTGAACACTGAAGCTTTCTTT.

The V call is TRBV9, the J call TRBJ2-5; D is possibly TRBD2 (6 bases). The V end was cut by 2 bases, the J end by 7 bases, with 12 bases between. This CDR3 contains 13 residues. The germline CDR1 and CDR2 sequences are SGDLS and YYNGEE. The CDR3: CASSVTGSATQYF. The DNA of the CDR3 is TGTGCCAGCAGCGTTACCGGGAGCGCGACCCAGTACTTC.

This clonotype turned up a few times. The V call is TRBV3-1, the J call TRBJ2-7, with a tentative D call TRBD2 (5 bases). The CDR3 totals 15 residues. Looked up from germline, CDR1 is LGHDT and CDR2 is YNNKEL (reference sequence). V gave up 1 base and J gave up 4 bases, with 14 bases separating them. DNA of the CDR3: TGTGCCAGCAGCCAAGTACGGAGGTTGAAGTACGAGCAGTACTTC. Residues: CASSQVRRLKYEQYF.

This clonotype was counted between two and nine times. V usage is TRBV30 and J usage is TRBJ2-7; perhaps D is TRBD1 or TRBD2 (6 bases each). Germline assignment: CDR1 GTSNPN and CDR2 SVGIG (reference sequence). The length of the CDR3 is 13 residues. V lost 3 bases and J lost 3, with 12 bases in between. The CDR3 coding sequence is TGTGCCTGGAGCTCCGGGGGCTTCTACGAGCAGTACTTC. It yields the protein CAWSSGGFYEQYF.

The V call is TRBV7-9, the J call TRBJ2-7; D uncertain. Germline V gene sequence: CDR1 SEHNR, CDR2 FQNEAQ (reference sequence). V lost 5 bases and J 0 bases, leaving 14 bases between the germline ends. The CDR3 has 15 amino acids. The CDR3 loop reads CASSPPRVSSYEQYF. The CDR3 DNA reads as TGTGCCAGCAGCCCCCCAAGAGTCAGCTCCTACGAGCAGTACTTC.